The source of this T cell receptor (beta chain) is a study of T cell repertoires in cytomegalovirus infection (dated by TCRdb to between 2018 and 2020). Study-wide context: The peptide stimulations were aimed at well-studied HLA-B-restricted epitopes as well as recently identified HLA-C-restricted CMV epitopes, whose presentation resists viral immunomodulation. Donor HLA type was relevant to the analysis, because carriage of CMV infection together with the matching HLA type was indicated by public TCR beta signatures. Study-wide conclusions, independent of this receptor: Cumulative frequency of public TCR beta family members discriminated carriers of CMV infection plus the relevant HLA type in this cohort and an independent approximately 370-donor cohort. The ex vivo response was dominated by HLA-C-restricted CMV-specific TCR beta clonotypes, which also provided the single most frequent clonotype in two of eight donors.

TCRdb records Illumina HiSeq 1500 as the sequencer. TCRdb reanalyzed the raw reads on its own, using fastp at Q25 for trimming and MiXCR for clone calling, and kept in-frame beta chains. One record per CDR3 amino acid sequence lists the most common genes and DNA. For this sample there are roughly 990,000 distinct CDR3 sequences; approximately 30% appear just once. About an eighth of the sample is taken by the ten largest. This clonotype has a count of ten or more. Its antigen is still unknown. Per-base quality was not reported, and no clone a single base away is much larger than it. CDR1 SGHTA and CDR2 FQGNSA were looked up in the germline V gene. The CDR3 runs 16 residues from the cysteine to the phenylalanine. Kept here is only the CDR3 DNA, which spans 48 bases and is read in frame from base 1. Trimming takes 4 bases from V and 3 bases from J, and the germline ends sit 16 bases apart. The treatment or condition label here, explained by the study, means: in vitro stimulation with specific CMV peptide epitopes to enrich CMV-specific T cells.

The chain is made from TRBV7-2 and TRBJ2-1; TRBD2 is possibly the D segment (5 matching bases). The sequence came from a human donor in good health (CMV status not recorded). Some clones in this sample may be carry-over from other donors' samples. Sample: cultured CD8+ T cells from PBMCs, taken from culture after CMV antigen stimulation. The CDR3 reads as follows: CASSSNDYIFYNEQFF. The DNA sequence reads TGTGCCAGCAGCTCTAACGACTACATCTTCTACAATGAGCAGTTCTTC.